A selection of T cell receptor beta chains follows, all from one sample in a study of cytomegalovirus exposure and HLA in healthy donors. Profiling relied on immunoSEQ multiplex PCR, and the TCRdb table lists in-frame clones only, not all of them. The table shows around 150,000 clones, with roughly 81% occurring only once. The material sequenced was PBMCs. These receptors all stem from a woman aged 45-65 years in good health and CMV-seronegative. CDR3s include the opening cysteine and the closing phenylalanine or tryptophan.

v_call	j_call	cdr3_length	cdr3_aa
TRBV7-2	TRBJ2-1	15	CASSLVRGVYNEQFF
TRBV19	TRBJ2-1	12	CASRDYYNEQFF
TRBV27	TRBJ1-1	15	CASRTLGTGNTEAFF
TRBV5-1	TRBJ1-1	15	CASSTRTPENTEAFF
TRBV5-4	TRBJ2-5	15	CASSPTTGVGETQYF
TRBV28	TRBJ1-1	15	CASSFGTGVRAEAFF
TRBV9	TRBJ1-1	12	CASSVGQGRAFF
TRBV4-2	TRBJ1-5	16	CASSQEGSSRGQPQHF
TRBV9	TRBJ2-3	15	CASSVGDRDTDTQYF
TRBV27	TRBJ1-1	13	CASSFDSYTEAFF
TRBV27	TRBJ2-4	15	CASSLTGVRPNIQYF
TRBV28	TRBJ1-1	14	CASSPPGGNTEAFF
TRBV4-2	TRBJ2-7	14	CASSQDPGAYEQYF
TRBV7-9	TRBJ2-7	15	CASSLGTGGLYEQYF
TRBV7-9	TRBJ1-2	14	CASSLGEGPYGYTF